Listed here are 15 T cell receptor beta chains from one sample, sequenced in a study of neurological immune-mediated disorders. Time point specified: longitudinal time-point 1 (baseline). TCRdb processed the 5' RACE reads anew with MiXCR; each CDR3 protein has one entry. The sample contains tens of thousands of distinct CDR3 sequences, about 10% of which appear only once. Sequencing was done on a sample of PBMCs. These receptors originate from a male donor with HTLV-1-associated myelopathy (HAM/TSP).

This clonotype has a count of ten or more. The chain employs TRBV20-1 and TRBJ2-1, with D unresolved. The V gene lost 0 bases and the J gene lost 6 bases, with 9 bases spanning the gap. The CDR3 has 13 residues. Germline V CDR1 and CDR2: DFQATT, SNEGSKA (reference sequence). DNA of the CDR3: TGCAGTGCTAGAGATCCAGATCGCAATGAGCAGTTCTTC. Its translation is CSARDPDRNEQFF.

This clonotype came up many times. The V gene is TRBV7-2, the J gene TRBJ1-2; possible D gene TRBD1, 6 bases. The germline CDR1 and CDR2 sequences are SGHTA and FQGNSA. The CDR3 is 16 residues long. The V end lost 5 bases, the J end lost 0 bases, and 16 bases lay between the germline ends. The CDR3 DNA reads as TGTGCCAGCAGCCGAACAGGGACCGGAGCTAACTATGGCTACACCTTC. This encodes CASSRTGTGANYGYTF.

In this sample, this clonotype turned up many times. The rearrangement uses TRBV11-2 and TRBJ2-7, with 7 bases that match TRBD2. This CDR3 spans 15 amino acids. Trimming removed 0 bases from V and 2 bases from J; junction bases left unmatched: 4. CDR1 and CDR2 (germline): SGHAT, FQNNGV. The CDR3 DNA is TGTGCCAGCAGCTTAGAGTCAGGACTAGCCTACGAGCAGTACTTC. It specifies CASSLESGLAYEQYF.

This clonotype was counted at least ten times. The CDR3, as DNA: TGTGCCAGCAGGGAAAGGGCAGGGGACCCTGGCTACACCTTC. Residues: CASRERAGDPGYTF. The genes are TRBV28 and TRBJ1-2, with TRBD1 as a possible D gene (6 bases). The CDR3 contains 14 residues. Deletions cut 6 bases from V and 7 bases from J, with 18 bases between. CDR1 and CDR2 (germline): MDHEN, SYDVKM.

This clonotype came up many times. The chain links TRBV7-9 to TRBJ2-3, with TRBD1 matching 8 bases. The germline CDR1 and CDR2 sequences are SEHNR and FQNEAQ (reference sequence). The CDR3 covers 15 residues. The V gene end was trimmed by 1 base and the J gene end by 3 bases; junction bases not matched to a gene: 3. The CDR3 sequence is CASSLVQGATDTQYF. For the CDR3, the DNA is TGTGCCAGCAGCTTAGTCCAGGGGGCGACAGATACGCAGTATTTT. The variable domain in full, with the rest retrieved from reference TRBV7-9 and TRBJ2-3, is DTGVSQNPRHKITKRGQNVTFRCDPISEHNRLYWYRQTLGQGPEFLTYFQNEAQLEKSRLLSDRFSAERPKGSFSTLEIQRTEQGDSAMYLCASSLVQGATDTQYFGPGTRLTVL.

The sample holds a few counts of this clonotype. The J gene is TRBJ2-7, the V gene TRBV25-1; D is ambiguous. The length of the CDR3 is 16 residues. Germline values: CDR1 MGHDK, CDR2 SYGVNS. The V gene lost 2 bases and the J gene lost 5 bases, with 19 bases spanning the gap. In nucleotides, the CDR3 is TGTGCCAGCAGTGAAGAAGACCCCGCGATGTGGGACGAGCAGTACTTC. It is translated as CASSEEDPAMWDEQYF.

This clonotype was seen repeatedly, ten times or more. This sequence joins TRBV7-2 and TRBJ2-7; 15 nucleotides align to TRBD2. The germline gives CDR1 SGHTA, CDR2 FQGNSA. The CDR3 consists of 15 residues. V dropped 5 bases and J dropped 2; count of bases not matched to a gene: 1. The CDR3 nucleotides are TGTGCCAGCAGCCGGACTAGCGGGGGGGCCTACGAGCAGTACTTC. Translating gives CASSRTSGGAYEQYF.

The sample holds many counts of this clonotype. The rearrangement links TRBV29-1 to TRBJ2-5, with D uncertain. Germline values: CDR1 SQVTM, CDR2 ANQGSEA. The V end was cut by 5 bases, the J end by 3 bases, with 10 bases between. The CDR3 is 12 residues long. CDR3 bases: TGCAGCGTTTATTGGGCGGAAGAGACCCAGTACTTC. It encodes CSVYWAEETQYF.

This clonotype was seen repeatedly, ten times or more. J is TRBJ1-5 and V is TRBV20-1; D gene uncertain. This CDR3 is 12 amino acids long. CDR1 and CDR2 from the germline V gene are DFQATT and SNEGSKA (reference sequence). Trimming took off 4 bases at V and 10 bases at J, with 14 bases between the two ends. CDR3 coding DNA: TGCAGTGCTAACCCGGGGTCGGGACCCCAGCATTTT. Translating it yields CSANPGSGPQHF.

The sample holds many counts of this clonotype. The chain uses TRBV7-2 and TRBJ2-2; weak D call: TRBD1 (5 bases). Trimming left V 5 bases short and J 0 bases short, with 13 bases between. The CDR3 covers 16 residues. Germline lookup yields CDR1 SGHTA and CDR2 FQGNSA. The CDR3 here is CASSLQDTSNTGELFF. The CDR3 bases are TGTGCCAGCAGCCTTCAGGACACCTCGAACACCGGGGAGCTGTTTTTT.

The table lists this clonotype with many counts. This chain joins TRBV7-2 and TRBJ2-1; 9 bases fit TRBD2. The CDR3 is 15 amino acids. Germline CDR1 SGHTA, CDR2 FQGNSA. V was pared by 5 bases and J by 6 bases, with 8 bases of the junction left unmatched. CDR3 loop: CASSPRGGRFNEQFF. The DNA of the CDR3 is TGTGCCAGCAGCCCGCGGGGGGGTCGGTTCAATGAGCAGTTCTTC.

This clonotype was seen only a few times. This chain links TRBV6-1 with TRBJ2-7; a weak D match, TRBD1 (5 bases). Trimming stripped 0 bases from V and 2 bases from J, with 8 bases between. The CDR3 contains 14 residues. Germline loops: CDR1 MNHNS, CDR2 SASEGT. This CDR3 reads CASSEAWGPYEQYF. The DNA of the CDR3 is TGTGCCAGCAGTGAAGCCTGGGGCCCCTACGAGCAGTACTTC.

This clonotype came up many times. The rearrangement links TRBV5-6 to TRBJ2-7, with D perhaps matching TRBD1 (6 bases). V lost 0 bases to trimming and J lost 2 bases, with 9 bases between them. The CDR3 is 14 amino acids. Germline CDR1 SGHDT, CDR2 YYEEEE. DNA of the CDR3: TGTGCCAGCAGCTTGGGGACAGCTACCTACGAGCAGTACTTC. Translating it yields CASSLGTATYEQYF.

This clonotype was picked up many times. The chain joins TRBV5-1 to TRBJ1-5; D is perhaps TRBD1 (5 bases). The V end lost 8 bases, the J end lost 4 bases, and 13 bases lay between the germline ends. The CDR3 totals 13 residues. CDR1 and CDR2 (germline): SGHRS, YFSETQ. This CDR3 is CASAQGANQPQHF. CDR3 nucleotides: TGCGCCAGTGCCCAAGGGGCTAATCAGCCCCAGCATTTT. Full variable domain (missing parts from reference TRBV5-1 and TRBJ1-5): KAGVTQTPRYLIKTRGQQVTLSCSPISGHRSVSWYQQTPGQGLQFLFEYFSETQRNKGNFPGRFSGRQFSNSRSEMNVSTLELGDSALYLCASAQGANQPQHFGDGTRLSIL.

The chain links TRBV5-4 to TRBJ1-2; no firm D call. V was trimmed by 4 bases and J by 1 base, leaving 14 bases between them. This CDR3 spans 15 amino acids. CDR1 is SGHNT, CDR2 YYREEE, per germline (reference sequence). DNA of the CDR3: TGTGCCAGCAGCGAAGTCGGATCCCTTAACTATGGCTACACCTTC. Residues: CASSEVGSLNYGYTF.